This TCR beta chain was profiled in a study of cytomegalovirus exposure and HLA in healthy donors. Remarks on this clone: Antigen specificity is unknown.

General study points: DRB1 showed the most TCR associations and HLA-C the fewest in a later analysis, as rates varied by HLA locus.

This CDR3 is built from 16 residues. With 3 bases clipped from V and 1 base from J, the junction kept 3 bases outside the gene matches. Germline V CDR1 and CDR2: SGHRS, YFSETQ. PCR employed 60 Vbeta and 13 Jbeta primers. Measured with immunoSEQ multiplex PCR; TCRdb has only the in-frame clones, and not every one. The sample records approximately 140,000 clones, over 75% being singletons. The genes are TRBV5-1 and TRBJ1-5; 11 positions agree with TRBD1. Input material: PBMCs. The clonotype originates from a man between 25 and 39 years old in good health and CMV-seronegative. The CDR3 nucleotides read TGCGCCAGCAGCTCAGGGACAGGGGGGAGCAATCAGCCCCAGCATTTT. Protein: CASSSGTGGSNQPQHF.